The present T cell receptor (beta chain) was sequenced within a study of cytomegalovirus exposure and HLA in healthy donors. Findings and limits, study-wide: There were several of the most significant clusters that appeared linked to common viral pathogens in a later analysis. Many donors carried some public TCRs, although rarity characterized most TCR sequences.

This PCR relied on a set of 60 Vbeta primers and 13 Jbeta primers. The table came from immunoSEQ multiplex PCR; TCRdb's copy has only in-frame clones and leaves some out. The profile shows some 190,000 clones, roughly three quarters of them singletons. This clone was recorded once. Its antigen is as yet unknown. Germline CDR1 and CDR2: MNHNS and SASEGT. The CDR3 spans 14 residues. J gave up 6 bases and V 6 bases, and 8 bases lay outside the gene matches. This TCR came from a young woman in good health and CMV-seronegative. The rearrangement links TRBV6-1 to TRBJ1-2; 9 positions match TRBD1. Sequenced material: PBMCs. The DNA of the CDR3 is TGTGCCAGCAGACCCTTGGACAGGGGAGATGGCTACACCTTC. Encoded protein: CASRPLDRGDGYTF.